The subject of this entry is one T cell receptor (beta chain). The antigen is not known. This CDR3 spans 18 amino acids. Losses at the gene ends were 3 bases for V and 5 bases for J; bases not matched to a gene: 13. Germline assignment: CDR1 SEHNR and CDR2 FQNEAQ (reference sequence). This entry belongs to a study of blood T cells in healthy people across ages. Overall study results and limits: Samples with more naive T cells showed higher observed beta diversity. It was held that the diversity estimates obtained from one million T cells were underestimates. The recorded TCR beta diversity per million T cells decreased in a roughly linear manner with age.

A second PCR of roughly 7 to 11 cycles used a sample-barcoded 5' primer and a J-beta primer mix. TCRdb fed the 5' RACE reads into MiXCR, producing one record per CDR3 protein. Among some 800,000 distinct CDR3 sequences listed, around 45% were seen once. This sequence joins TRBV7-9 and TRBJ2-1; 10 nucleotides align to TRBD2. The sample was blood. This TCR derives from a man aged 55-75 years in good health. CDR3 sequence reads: CASSFSGYSSGGHNEQFF. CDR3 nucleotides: TGTGCCAGCAGCTTTAGCGGCTACAGTAGCGGGGGGCACAATGAGCAGTTCTTC.